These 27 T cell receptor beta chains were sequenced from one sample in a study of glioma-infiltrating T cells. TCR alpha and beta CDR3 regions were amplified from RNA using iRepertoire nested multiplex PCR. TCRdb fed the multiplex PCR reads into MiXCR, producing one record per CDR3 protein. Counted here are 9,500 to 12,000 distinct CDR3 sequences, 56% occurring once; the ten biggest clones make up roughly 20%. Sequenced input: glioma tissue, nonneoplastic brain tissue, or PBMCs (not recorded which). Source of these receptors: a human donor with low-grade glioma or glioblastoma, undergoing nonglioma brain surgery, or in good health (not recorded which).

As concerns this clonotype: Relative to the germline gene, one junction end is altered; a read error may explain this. The CDR3 protein is CATIREVGSDYPQHF. In nucleotides, the CDR3 is TGTGCCACCATCAGAGAGGTAGGGAGCGATTACCCCCAGCATTTT. The rearrangement uses TRBV15 and TRBJ1-5, with D hard to call. Germline loops: CDR1 LNHNV, CDR2 YYDKDF (reference sequence). This CDR3 spans 15 amino acids. The complete variable domain, with remaining parts taken from reference TRBV15 and TRBJ1-5, reads DAMVIQNPRYQVTQFGKPVTLSCSQTLNHNVMYWYQQKSSQAPKLLFHYYDKDFNNEADTPDNFQSRRPNTSFCFLDIRSPGLGDTAMYLCATIREVGSDYPQHFGDGTRLSIL.

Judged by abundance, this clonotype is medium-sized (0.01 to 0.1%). The CDR3 loop is CASTADNQPQHF. In nucleotides, the CDR3 is TGTGCCAGCACCGCGGACAATCAGCCCCAGCATTTT. The V gene is TRBV12-3 or TRBV12-4, the J gene TRBJ1-5; D call uncertain. Trimming took 7 bases from V and 3 from J, leaving 7 bases between them. This CDR3 has 12 residues.

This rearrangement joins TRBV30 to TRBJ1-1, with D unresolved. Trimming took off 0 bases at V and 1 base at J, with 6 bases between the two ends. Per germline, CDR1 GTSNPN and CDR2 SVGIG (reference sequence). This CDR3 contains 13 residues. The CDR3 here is CAWSVNPNTEAFF. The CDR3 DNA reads TGTGCCTGGAGTGTAAACCCGAACACTGAAGCTTTCTTT.

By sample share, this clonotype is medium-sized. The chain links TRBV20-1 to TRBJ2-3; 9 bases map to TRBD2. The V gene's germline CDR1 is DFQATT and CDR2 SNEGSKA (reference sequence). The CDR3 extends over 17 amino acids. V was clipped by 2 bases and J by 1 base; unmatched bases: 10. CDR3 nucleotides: TGCAGTGCTAGACTCCTAGCGGGGAATACTCGCACAGATACGCAGTATTTT. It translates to CSARLLAGNTRTDTQYF.

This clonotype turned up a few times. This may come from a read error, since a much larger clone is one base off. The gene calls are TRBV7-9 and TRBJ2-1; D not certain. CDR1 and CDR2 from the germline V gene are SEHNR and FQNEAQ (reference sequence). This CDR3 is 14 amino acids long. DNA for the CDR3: TGTGTCAGCAGCTCCCCCCAATCGGGCAATGAGCAGTTCTTC. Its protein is CVSSSPQSGNEQFF. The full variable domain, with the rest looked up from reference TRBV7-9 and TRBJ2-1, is DTGVSQNPRHKITKRGQNVTFRCDPISEHNRLYWYRQTLGQGPEFLTYFQNEAQLEKSRLLSDRFSAERPKGSFSTLEIQRTEQGDSAMYLCVSSSPQSGNEQFFGPGTRLTVL.

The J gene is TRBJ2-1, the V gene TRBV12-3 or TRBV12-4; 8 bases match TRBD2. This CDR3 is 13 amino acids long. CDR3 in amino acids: CTGSEGLADEQFF. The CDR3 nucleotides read TGTACCGGCAGTGAAGGACTAGCCGATGAGCAGTTCTTC.

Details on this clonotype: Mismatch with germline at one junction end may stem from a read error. The CDR3 loop reads CASSSLAGAYTQYF. For the CDR3, the DNA is TGTGCCAGCAGTTCGCTTGCGGGAGCATATACTCAGTATTTT. The chain couples TRBV6-5 to TRBJ2-3; 7 nucleotides align to TRBD2. Germline CDR1 and CDR2: MNHEY and SVGAGI. The CDR3 consists of 14 residues.

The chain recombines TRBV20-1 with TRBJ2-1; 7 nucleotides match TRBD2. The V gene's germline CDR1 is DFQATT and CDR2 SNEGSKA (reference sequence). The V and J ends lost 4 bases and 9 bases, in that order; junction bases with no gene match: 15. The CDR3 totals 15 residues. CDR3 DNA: TGCAGTGCTACTAGAGGGAGGGGCAGAAGGGGTGAGCAGTTCTTC. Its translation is CSATRGRGRRGEQFF.

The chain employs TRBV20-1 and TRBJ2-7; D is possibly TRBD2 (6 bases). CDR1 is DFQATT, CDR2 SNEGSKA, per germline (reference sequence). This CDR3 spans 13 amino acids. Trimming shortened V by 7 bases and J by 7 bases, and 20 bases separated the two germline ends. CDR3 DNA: TGCAGTGGGTTAGAGGGAGGCGAGATTGAGCAGTACTTC. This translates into CSGLEGGEIEQYF.

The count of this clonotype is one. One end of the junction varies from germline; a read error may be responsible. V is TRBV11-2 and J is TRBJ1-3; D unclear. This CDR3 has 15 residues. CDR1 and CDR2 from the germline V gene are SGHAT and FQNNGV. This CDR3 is CASSYLAGSGSTIYF. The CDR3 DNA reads TGTGCCAGCAGCTACCTGGCCGGCTCTGGAAGCACCATATATTTT. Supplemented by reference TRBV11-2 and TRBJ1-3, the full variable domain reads EAGVAQSPRYKIIEKRQSVAFWCNPISGHATLYWYQQILGQGPKLLIQFQNNGVVDDSQLPKDRFSAERLKGVDSTLKIQPAKLEDSAVYLCASSYLAGSGSTIYFGEGSWLTVV.

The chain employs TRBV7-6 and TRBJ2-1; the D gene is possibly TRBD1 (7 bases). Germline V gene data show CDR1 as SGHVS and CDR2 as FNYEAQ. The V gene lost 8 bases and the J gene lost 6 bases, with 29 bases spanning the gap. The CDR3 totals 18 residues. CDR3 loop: CASVLPGGSGGLGNEQFF. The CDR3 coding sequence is TGTGCCAGCGTCTTACCAGGGGGGTCTGGCGGTCTGGGCAATGAGCAGTTCTTC. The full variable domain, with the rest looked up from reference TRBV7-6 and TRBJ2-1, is GAGVSQSPRYKVTKRGQDVALRCDPISGHVSLYWYRQALGQGPEFLTYFNYEAQQDKSGLPNDRFSAERPEGSISTLTIQRTEQRDSAMYRCASVLPGGSGGLGNEQFFGPGTRLTVL.

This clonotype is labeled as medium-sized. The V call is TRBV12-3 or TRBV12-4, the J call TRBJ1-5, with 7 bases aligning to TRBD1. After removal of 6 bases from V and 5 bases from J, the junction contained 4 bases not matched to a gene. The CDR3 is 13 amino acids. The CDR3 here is CASSGDSYQPQHF. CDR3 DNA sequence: TGTGCCAGCAGCGGGGACAGTTATCAGCCCCAGCATTTT.

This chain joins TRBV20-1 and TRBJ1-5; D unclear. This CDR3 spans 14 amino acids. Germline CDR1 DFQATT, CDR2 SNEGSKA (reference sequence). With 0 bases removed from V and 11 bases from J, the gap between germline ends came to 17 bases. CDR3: CSARDMRKGGTQHF. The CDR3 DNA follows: TGCAGTGCTAGAGATATGCGAAAGGGAGGGACCCAGCATTTT.

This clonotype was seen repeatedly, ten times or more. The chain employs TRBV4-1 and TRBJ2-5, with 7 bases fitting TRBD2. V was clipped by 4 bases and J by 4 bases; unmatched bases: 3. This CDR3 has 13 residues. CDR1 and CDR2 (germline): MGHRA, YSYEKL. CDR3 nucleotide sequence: TGCGCCAGCAGCCGCGGCGGGAGAGAGACCCAGTACTTC. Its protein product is CASSRGGRETQYF.

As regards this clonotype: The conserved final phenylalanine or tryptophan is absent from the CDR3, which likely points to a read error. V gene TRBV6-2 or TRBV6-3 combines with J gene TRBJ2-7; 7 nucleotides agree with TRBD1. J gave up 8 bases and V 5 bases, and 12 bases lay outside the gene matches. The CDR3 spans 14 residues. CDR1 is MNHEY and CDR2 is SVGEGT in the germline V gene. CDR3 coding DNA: TGTGCCAGCAGTACCTCCGGGACAGTCCACCAGCAGTACTGC. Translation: CASSTSGTVHQQYC.

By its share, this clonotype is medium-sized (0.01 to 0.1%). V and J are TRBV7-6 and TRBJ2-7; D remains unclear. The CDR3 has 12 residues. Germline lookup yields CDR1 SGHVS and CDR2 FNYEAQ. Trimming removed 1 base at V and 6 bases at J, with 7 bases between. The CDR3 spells CASSLGRSEQYF. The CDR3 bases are TGTGCCAGCAGCTTAGGACGGTCCGAGCAGTACTTC.

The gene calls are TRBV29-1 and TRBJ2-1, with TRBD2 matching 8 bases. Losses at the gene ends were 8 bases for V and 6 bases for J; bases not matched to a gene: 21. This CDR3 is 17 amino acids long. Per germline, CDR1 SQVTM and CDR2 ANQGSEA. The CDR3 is CSPGTTGRAQTINEQFF. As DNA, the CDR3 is TGCAGCCCAGGGACTACCGGGAGGGCCCAGACAATCAATGAGCAGTTCTTC.

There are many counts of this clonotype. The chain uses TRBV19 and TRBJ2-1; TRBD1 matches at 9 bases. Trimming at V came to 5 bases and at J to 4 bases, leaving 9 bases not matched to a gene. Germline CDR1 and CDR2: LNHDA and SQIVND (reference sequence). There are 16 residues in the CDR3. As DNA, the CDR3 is TGTGCCAGTAGTGAGACCGGGACAGGGAAATACAATGAGCAGTTCTTC. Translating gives CASSETGTGKYNEQFF.

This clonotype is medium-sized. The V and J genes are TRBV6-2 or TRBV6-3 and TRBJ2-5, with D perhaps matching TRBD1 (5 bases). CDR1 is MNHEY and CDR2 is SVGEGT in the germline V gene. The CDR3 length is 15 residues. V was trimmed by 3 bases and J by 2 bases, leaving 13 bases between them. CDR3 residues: CASSYRGRAQETQYF. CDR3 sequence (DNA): TGTGCCAGCAGTTATAGGGGCAGGGCACAAGAGACCCAGTACTTC.

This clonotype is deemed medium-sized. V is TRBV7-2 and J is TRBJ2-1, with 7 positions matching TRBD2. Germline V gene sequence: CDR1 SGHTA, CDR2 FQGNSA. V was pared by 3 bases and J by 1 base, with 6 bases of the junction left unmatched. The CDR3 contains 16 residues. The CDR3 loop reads CASSLAWGGSYNEQFF. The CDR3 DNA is TGTGCCAGCAGCTTGGCGTGGGGAGGGTCCTACAATGAGCAGTTCTTC.

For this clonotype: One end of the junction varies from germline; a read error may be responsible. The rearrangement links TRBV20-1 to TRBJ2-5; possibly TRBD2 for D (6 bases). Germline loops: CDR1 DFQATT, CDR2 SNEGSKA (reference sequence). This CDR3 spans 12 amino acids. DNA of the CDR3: TGCAGTGGCCCGTGGGGAGGAGAGACCAAGTACTTC. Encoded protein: CSGPWGGETKYF.

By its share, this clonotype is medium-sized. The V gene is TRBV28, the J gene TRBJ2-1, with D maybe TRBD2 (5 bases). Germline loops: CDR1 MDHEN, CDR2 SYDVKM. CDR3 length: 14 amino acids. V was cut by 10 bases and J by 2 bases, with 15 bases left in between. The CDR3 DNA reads TGTGCCACAGGAGCGGTAGGCGCCTACAATGAGCAGTTCTTC. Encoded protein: CATGAVGAYNEQFF.

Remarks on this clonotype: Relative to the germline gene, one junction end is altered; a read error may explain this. The CDR3 bases are TGTGCCGGCAGTGAAAAGGGGGCGAGAGAAAAACTGTTTTTT. Translating it yields CAGSEKGAREKLFF. The chain has TRBV6-1 and TRBJ1-4; 7 bases are a match to TRBD1. This CDR3 is 14 amino acids long. Germline V gives CDR1 MNHNS, CDR2 SASEGT.

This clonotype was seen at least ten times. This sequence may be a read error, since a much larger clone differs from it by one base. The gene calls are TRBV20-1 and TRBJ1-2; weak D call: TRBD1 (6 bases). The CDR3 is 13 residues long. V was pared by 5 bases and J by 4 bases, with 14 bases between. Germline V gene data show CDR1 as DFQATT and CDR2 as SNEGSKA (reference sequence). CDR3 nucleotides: TGCAGTGCTCAAGACAGGACAAGCTATGGCTACACCTTC. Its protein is CSAQDRTSYGYTF.

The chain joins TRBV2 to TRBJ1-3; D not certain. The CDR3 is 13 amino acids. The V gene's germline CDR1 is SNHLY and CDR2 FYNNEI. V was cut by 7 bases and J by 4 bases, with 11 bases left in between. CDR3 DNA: TGTGCCAGCATGGGTACGCTAGGAAACACCATATATTTT. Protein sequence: CASMGTLGNTIYF.

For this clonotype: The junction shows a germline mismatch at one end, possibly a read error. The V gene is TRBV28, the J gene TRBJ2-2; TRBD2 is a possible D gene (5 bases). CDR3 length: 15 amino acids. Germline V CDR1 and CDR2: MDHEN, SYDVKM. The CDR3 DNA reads TGTGCCAGCAGTTCAGCGTTTGTGGGCACCGGGGAGATGTTTTTT. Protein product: CASSSAFVGTGEMFF.

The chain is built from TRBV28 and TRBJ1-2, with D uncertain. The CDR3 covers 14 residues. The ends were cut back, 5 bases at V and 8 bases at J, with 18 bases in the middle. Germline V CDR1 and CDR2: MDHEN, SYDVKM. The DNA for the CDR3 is TGTGCCAGCAGTCCCGATAGGACCGGAAGGGGCTACACCTTC. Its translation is CASSPDRTGRGYTF.